The 2 T cell receptor beta chains below come from one sample, sequenced in a study of OX40 agonist ivuxolimab in advanced cancers. Method: immunoSEQ multiplex PCR; TCRdb's copy keeps in-frame clones and lacks some. In the table there are about 58,000 clones, 75% to 90% of which are singletons. Sequenced material: CD4+ or CD8+ T cells sorted from blood, taken in a trial of the OX40 agonist ivuxolimab. Receptor source: an adult with an advanced solid tumor such as melanoma, head and neck, liver or kidney cancer.

The CDR3 coding sequence is TGCGCCAGCAGCCAAGAAAAAATGACTGCGATCTATGGCTACACCTTC. This translates into CASSQEKMTAIYGYTF. This chain joins TRBV23-1 and TRBJ1-2, with unresolved D. Being an ORF, TRBV23-1 has a function that is uncertain. V was pared by 6 bases and J by 4 bases, with 21 bases between. The CDR3 has 16 residues.

The V gene is TRBV11-1, the J gene TRBJ2-7, with D possibly TRBD1 on 5 matching bases. CDR3 size: 13 residues. Per germline, CDR1 SGHAT and CDR2 FQDESV (reference sequence). V was cut by 5 bases and J by 3 bases, with 11 bases left in between. CDR3 coding DNA: TGTGCCAGCAGCAATCAACAGGACTACGAGCAGTACTTC. It specifies CASSNQQDYEQYF.